The rows below give T cell receptor beta chains drawn from one sample of a study of technical replicates of blood from several donors. The data were produced by immunoSEQ multiplex PCR, yet TCRdb's version contains in-frame clones alone and is incomplete. Of around 92,000 clones detected, approximately 96% appear once; the ten largest clones hold 0.23%. Sequences were obtained from T cells isolated from PBMCs. The receptors come from a human donor in good health. Each CDR3 is given with its conserved first and last residue. D genes are given only for firm matches. Clone size, where shown, is once, few, many, or a class for clones that have expanded.

D gene	J gene	CDR3 length	V gene	clone size	CDR3 DNA	CDR3 protein
.	TRBJ2-1	14	TRBV27	.	TGTGCCAGCAGTCCCTACCACCAAAACAATGAGCAGTTCTTC	CASSPYHQNNEQFF
TRBD1	TRBJ2-5	14	TRBV5-6	.	TGTGCCAGCGGAAACAGGGGGCACGTCGAGACCCAGTACTTC	CASGNRGHVETQYF
TRBD1	TRBJ2-7	13	TRBV4-1	.	TGCGCCAGCAGCCGCGGACAGGGCTACGAGCAGTACTTC	CASSRGQGYEQYF
.	TRBJ1-3	15	TRBV6-5	.	TGTGCCAGCAGAAGAGCAAGACTGAGTGGAAACACCATATATTTT	CASRRARLSGNTIYF
.	TRBJ1-3	16	TRBV15	once	TGTGCCACCAGCAGAGATCCAGGGAACTCTGGAAACACCATATATTTT	CATSRDPGNSGNTIYF
.	TRBJ2-7	12	TRBV29-1	once	TGCAGCGTTGAACTTTCTGCGACAGGCCGCCTTTTC	CSVELSATGRLF
.	TRBJ1-6	15	TRBV28	.	TGTGCCAGCAGCTCGGAGGTTGTATATAATTCACCCCTCCACTTT	CASSSEVVYNSPLHF
.	TRBJ2-2	13	TRBV10-3	.	TGTGCCATCAAAGCGCCGAACACCGGGGAGCTGTTTTTT	CAIKAPNTGELFF
.	TRBJ2-1	17	TRBV5-1	.	TGCGCCAGCAGCTTGGCTGGTAGCATTGGTCGGATCGATGAGCAGTTCTTC	CASSLAGSIGRIDEQFF
TRBD1	TRBJ2-7	17	TRBV7-8	once	TGTGCCAGCAGCCAAGACCGGGACAGGGGGCGTAAGTACGAGCAGTACTTC	CASSQDRDRGRKYEQYF
.	TRBJ1-5	14	TRBV5-3	few	TGTGCCAGAAGCTTGGCCGGGGATCTTCAGCCCCAGCATTTT	CARSLAGDLQPQHF
TRBD1	TRBJ1-1	14	TRBV7-9	.	TGTGCCAGCAGCTTGGGACAGGGGAGGAGTGAAGCTTTCTTT	CASSLGQGRSEAFF
.	TRBJ1-5	15	TRBV6-5	.	TGTGCCAGCAGTCCAGCAGGACAGCGCAATCAGCCCCAGCATTTT	CASSPAGQRNQPQHF
TRBD1	TRBJ1-2	15	TRBV6-5	.	TGTGCCACCGGGACAGATCATCTCCCCATCTATGGCTACACCTTC	CATGTDHLPIYGYTF
.	TRBJ1-3	14	TRBV4-1	.	TGCGCCAGCAGCCAAGGGTCCAGGGGAAACACCATATATTTT	CASSQGSRGNTIYF
.	TRBJ1-1	15	TRBV5-5	.	TGTGCCAGCAGCTTGGCTGGGCCAGGAGGCACTGAAGCTTTCTTT	CASSLAGPGGTEAFF